This T cell receptor beta chain was obtained from a study of CD4+ T cells in melanoma. The repertoire was sequenced with immunoSEQ multiplex PCR; TCRdb's copy has only in-frame clones and lacks some. Among roughly 3,800 clones, 62% were seen once, and the ten largest hold under 30%. Points from the study as a whole: Neoantigen-specific CD4+ T cells in melanoma reportedly had diverse differentiation states. A reported correlation linked neoantigen-specific CD4+ T cells to CD8+, macrophage and B cell function.

With regard to this clone: Its antigen is currently unknown.

With 5 bases clipped from V and 6 bases from J, the junction kept 4 bases outside the gene matches. This CDR3 has 13 residues. CDR1 is SGHKS and CDR2 is YYEKEE in the germline V gene (reference sequence). Sequencing was carried out using cells from a culture (not recorded whether cultured in vitro). The chain recombines TRBV5-5 with TRBJ2-2; TRBD1 matches 7 bases. This receptor was obtained from a human donor with melanoma. The CDR3 DNA is TGTGCCAGCAGTTCTACAGGGGCCGGGGAGCTGTTTTTT. It encodes CASSSTGAGELFF.